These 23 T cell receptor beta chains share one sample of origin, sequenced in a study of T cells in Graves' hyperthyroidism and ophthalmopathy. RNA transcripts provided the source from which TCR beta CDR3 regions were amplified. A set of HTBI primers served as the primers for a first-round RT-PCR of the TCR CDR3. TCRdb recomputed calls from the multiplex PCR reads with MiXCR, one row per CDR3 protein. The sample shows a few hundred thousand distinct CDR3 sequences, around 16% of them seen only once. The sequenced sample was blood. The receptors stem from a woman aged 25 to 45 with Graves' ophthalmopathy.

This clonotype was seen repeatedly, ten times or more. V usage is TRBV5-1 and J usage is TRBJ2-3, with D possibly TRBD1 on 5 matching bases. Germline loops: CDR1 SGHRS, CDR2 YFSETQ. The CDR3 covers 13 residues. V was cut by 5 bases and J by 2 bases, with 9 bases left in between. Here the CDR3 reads CASRETDTDTQYF. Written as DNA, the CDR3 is TGCGCCAGCAGAGAGACAGACACAGATACGCAGTATTTT.

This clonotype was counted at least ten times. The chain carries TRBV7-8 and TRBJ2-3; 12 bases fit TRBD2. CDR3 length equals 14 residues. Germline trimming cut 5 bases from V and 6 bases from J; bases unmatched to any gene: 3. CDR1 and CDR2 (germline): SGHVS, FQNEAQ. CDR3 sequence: CASSRTSGKDTQYF. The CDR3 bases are TGTGCCAGCAGCCGGACTAGCGGGAAGGATACGCAGTATTTT.

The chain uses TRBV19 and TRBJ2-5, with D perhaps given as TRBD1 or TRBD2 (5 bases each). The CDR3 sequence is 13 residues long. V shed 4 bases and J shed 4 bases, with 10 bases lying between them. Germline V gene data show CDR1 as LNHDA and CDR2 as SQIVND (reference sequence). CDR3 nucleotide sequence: TGTGCCAGTAGTAACGCGAGGGGAGAGACCCAGTACTTC. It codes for CASSNARGETQYF.

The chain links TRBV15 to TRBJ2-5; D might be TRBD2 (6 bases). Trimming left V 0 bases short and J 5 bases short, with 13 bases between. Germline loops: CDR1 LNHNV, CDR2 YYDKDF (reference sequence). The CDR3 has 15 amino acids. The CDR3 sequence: CATSRETGTVETQYF. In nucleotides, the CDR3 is TGTGCCACCAGCAGAGAAACGGGGACTGTGGAGACCCAGTACTTC.

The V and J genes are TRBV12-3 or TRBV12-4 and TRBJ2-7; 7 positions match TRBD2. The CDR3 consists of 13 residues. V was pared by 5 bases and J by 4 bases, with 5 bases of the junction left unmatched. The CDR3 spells CASSLSGMYEQYF. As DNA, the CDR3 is TGTGCCAGCAGTCTGAGCGGGATGTACGAGCAGTACTTC.

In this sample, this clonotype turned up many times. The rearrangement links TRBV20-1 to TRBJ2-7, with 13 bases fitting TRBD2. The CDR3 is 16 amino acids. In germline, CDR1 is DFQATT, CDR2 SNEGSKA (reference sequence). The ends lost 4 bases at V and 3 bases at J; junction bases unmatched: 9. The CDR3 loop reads CSATGLAGVSSYEQYF. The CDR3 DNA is TGCAGTGCTACAGGACTAGCGGGAGTTTCAAGCTACGAGCAGTACTTC.

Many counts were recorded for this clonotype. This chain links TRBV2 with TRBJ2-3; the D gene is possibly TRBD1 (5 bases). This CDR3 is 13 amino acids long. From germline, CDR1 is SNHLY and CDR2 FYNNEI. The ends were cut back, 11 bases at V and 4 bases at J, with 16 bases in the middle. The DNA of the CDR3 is TGTGCCTCACAACAGGCTGCATCAGATACGCAGTATTTT. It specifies CASQQAASDTQYF. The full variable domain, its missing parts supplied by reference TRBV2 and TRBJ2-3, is EPEVTQTPSHQVTQMGQEVILRCVPISNHLYFYWYRQILGQKVEFLVSFYNNEISEKSEIFDDQFSVERPDGSNFTLKIRSTKLEDSAMYFCASQQAASDTQYFGPGTRLTVL.

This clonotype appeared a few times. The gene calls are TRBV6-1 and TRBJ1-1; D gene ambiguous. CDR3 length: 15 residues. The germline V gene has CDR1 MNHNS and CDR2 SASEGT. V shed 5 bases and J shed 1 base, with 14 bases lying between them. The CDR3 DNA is TGTGCCAGCAGTTACGAAAGGAACGCGAACACTGAAGCTTTCTTT. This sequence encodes CASSYERNANTEAFF.

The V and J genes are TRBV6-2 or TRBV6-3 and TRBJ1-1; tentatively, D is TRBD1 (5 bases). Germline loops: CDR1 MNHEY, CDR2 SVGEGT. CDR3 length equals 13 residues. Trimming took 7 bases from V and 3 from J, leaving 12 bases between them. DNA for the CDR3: TGTGCCAGCATCCCCCAGGGATACACTGAAGCTTTCTTT. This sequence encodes CASIPQGYTEAFF.

CDR3 sequence reads: CAWSNGAVVSQYF. The CDR3 DNA reads TGTGCCTGGAGTAACGGCGCCGTGGTGTCCCAGTACTTC. This chain joins TRBV30 and TRBJ2-5; the D is unclear. The germline V gene has CDR1 GTSNPN and CDR2 SVGIG (reference sequence). V was shortened by 2 bases and J by 9 bases, with 16 bases between the two germline ends. The CDR3 contains 13 residues.

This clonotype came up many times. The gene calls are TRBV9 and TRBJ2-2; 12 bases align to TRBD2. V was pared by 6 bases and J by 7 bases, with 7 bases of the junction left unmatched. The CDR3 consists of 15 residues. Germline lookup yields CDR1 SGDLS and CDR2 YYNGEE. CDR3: CASTGLAGTSGELFF. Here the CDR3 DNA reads TGTGCCAGCACCGGACTAGCGGGAACTAGCGGGGAGCTGTTTTTT. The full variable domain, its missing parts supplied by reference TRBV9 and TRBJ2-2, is DSGVTQTPKHLITATGQRVTLRCSPRSGDLSVYWYQQSLDQGLQFLIQYYNGEERAKGNILERFSAQQFPDLHSELNLSSLELGDSALYFCASTGLAGTSGELFFGEGSRLTVL.

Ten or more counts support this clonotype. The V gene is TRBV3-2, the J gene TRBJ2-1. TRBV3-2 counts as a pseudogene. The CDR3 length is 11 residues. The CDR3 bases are TGTGCCAGCAGCCAAACGAATGAGCAGTTCTTC. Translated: CASSQTNEQFF.

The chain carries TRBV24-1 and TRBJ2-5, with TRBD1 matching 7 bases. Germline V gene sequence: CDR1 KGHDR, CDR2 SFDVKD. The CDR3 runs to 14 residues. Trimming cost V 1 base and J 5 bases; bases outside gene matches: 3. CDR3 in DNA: TGTGCCACCAGTGATTTAGGGACAGTCGAGACCCAGTACTTC. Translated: CATSDLGTVETQYF.

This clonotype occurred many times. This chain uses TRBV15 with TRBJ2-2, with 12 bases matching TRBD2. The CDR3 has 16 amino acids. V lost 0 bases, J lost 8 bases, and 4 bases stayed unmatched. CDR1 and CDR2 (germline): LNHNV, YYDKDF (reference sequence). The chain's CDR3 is CATSRDRLAGVGELFF. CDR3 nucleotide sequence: TGTGCCACCAGCAGAGATAGACTAGCGGGAGTAGGGGAGCTGTTTTTT.

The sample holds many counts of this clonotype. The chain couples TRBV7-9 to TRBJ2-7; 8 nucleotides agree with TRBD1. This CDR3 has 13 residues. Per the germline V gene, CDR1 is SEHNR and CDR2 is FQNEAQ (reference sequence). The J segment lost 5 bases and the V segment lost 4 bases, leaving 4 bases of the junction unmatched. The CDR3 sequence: CASSSRTGNEQYF. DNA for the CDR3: TGTGCCAGCAGCTCCAGGACAGGGAACGAGCAGTACTTC.

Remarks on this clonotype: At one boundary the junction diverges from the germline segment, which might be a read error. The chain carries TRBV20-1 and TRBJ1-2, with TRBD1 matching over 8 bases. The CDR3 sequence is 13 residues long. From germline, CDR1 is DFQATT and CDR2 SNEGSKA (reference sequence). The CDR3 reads CSPSETGDYGYTF. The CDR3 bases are TGCAGTCCTAGTGAGACAGGGGACTATGGCTACACCTTC.

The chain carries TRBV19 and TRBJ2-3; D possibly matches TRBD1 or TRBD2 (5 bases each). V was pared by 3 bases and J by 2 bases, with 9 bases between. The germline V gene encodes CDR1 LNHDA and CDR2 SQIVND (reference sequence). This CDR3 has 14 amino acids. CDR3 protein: CASSINGATDTQYF. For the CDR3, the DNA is TGTGCCAGTAGTATCAACGGGGCCACAGATACGCAGTATTTT.

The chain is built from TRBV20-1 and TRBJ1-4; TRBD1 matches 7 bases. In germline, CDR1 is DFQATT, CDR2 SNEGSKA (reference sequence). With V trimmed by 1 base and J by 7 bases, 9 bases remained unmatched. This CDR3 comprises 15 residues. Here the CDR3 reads CSARGGDRVGEKLFF. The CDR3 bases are TGCAGTGCTAGAGGGGGTGACAGGGTGGGTGAAAAACTGTTTTTT.

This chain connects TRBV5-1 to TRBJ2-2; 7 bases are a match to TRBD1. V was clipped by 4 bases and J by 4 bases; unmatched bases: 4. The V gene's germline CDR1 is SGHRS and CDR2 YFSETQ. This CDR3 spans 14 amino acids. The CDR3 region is CASSRGQTTGELFF. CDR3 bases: TGCGCCAGCAGCCGGGGACAGACCACCGGGGAGCTGTTTTTT.

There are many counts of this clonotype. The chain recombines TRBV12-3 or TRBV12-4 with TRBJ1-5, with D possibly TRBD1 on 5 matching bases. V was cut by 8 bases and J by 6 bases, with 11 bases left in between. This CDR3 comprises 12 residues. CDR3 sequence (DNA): TGTGCCAGCGCAGGGTCGCGTCAGCCCCAGCATTTT. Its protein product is CASAGSRQPQHF.

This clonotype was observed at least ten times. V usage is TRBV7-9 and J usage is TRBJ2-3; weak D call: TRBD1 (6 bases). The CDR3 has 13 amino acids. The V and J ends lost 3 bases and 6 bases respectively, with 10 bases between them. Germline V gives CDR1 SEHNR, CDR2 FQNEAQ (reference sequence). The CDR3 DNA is TGTGCCAGCAGCTTGGGGGCAGTGGATACGCAGTATTTT. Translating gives CASSLGAVDTQYF. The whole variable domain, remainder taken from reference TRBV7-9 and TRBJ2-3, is DTGVSQNPRHKITKRGQNVTFRCDPISEHNRLYWYRQTLGQGPEFLTYFQNEAQLEKSRLLSDRFSAERPKGSFSTLEIQRTEQGDSAMYLCASSLGAVDTQYFGPGTRLTVL.

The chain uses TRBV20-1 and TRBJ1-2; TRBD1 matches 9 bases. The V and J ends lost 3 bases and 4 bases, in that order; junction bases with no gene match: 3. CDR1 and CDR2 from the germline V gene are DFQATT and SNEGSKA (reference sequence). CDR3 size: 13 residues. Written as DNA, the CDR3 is TGCAGTGCTAGGGACAGGGGCGTCTATGGCTACACCTTC. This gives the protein CSARDRGVYGYTF.

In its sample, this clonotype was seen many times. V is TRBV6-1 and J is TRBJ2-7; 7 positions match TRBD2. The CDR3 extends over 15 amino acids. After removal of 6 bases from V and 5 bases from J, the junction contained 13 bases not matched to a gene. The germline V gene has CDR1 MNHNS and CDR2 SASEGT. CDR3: CASSYPSGKSDEQYF. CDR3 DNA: TGTGCCAGCAGCTACCCCAGCGGGAAAAGCGACGAGCAGTACTTC.